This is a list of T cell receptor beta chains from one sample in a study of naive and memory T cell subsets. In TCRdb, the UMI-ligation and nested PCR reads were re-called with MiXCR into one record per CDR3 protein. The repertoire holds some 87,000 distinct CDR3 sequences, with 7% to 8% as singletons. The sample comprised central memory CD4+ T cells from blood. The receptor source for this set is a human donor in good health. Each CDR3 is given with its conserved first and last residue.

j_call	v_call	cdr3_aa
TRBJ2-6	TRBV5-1	CASSLVGPLTTGANVLTF
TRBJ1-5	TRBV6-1	CASTPLFSNQPQHF
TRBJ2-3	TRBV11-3	CASSLDGRSTDTQYF
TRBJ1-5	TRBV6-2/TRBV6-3	CASSYRQTGGSDSNQPQHF
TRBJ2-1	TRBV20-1	CSARENLNEQFF
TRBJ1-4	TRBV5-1	CASSFSVSLNEKLFF
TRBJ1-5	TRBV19	CASSQGYNQPQHF
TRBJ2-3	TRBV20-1	CSAGQGARDTQYF
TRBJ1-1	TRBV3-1	CASSQASWMNTEAFF
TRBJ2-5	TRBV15	CATTPQRGGTQYF
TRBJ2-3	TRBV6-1	CATSGMSTDTQYF
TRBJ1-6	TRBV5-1	CASSETGLYNSPLHF
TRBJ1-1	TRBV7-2	CASSLDQVNTEAFF
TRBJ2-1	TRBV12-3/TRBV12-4	CASSRGPEQFF
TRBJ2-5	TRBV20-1	CSAPNYQETQYF
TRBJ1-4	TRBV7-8	CASSLPTPTTNEKLFF
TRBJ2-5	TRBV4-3	CASSQDWTSGSPKTQYF